This is a list of T cell receptor beta chains from one sample in a study of OX40 agonist ivuxolimab in advanced cancers. Profiled with immunoSEQ multiplex PCR; TCRdb holds only in-frame clones, not every one. The table shows around 97,000 clones, with under 90% occurring only once. The source material was CD4+ or CD8+ T cells sorted from blood, sampled in a trial of the OX40 agonist ivuxolimab. All receptors derive from an adult with an advanced solid tumor such as melanoma, head and neck, liver or kidney cancer. Each CDR3 is given with its conserved first and last residue. Clone size is given for some rows only: seen once, a few or many times, or a class if the clone is expanded.

v_gene,j_gene,abundance,CDR3aa
TRBV5-6,TRBJ1-1,NA,CASSRRRGQGTEAFF
TRBV21-1,TRBJ1-1,NA,CASSTGDRENTEAFF
TRBV6-6,NA,NA,CASSYGLGTYYEQYF
TRBV5-1,TRBJ2-7,NA,CASSRTFNEQYF
TRBV6-5,TRBJ2-1,NA,CASSYTLAGHNEQFF
TRBV7-3,TRBJ1-1,NA,CASRIGTGGGRTEAFF
TRBV28,TRBJ2-5,NA,CASRRGMWETQYF
TRBV5-1,TRBJ2-3,NA,CASSSGLVGGQTDTQYF
TRBV10-2,TRBJ1-5,NA,CASSRQPINSNQPQHF
TRBV7-2,TRBJ2-2,NA,CASSLSFHGELFF
TRBV12-5,TRBJ1-1,NA,CASGLGGHTEAFF
TRBV19,TRBJ2-7,NA,CASSMGTGRTSYEQYF
TRBV7-2,TRBJ2-7,once,CASSLAVSGNFYEQYF
TRBV30,TRBJ1-2,NA,CAWSRKASGTVEGYTF
TRBV15,TRBJ2-7,NA,CATSRDRETGVPYEQYF
TRBV29-1,TRBJ2-3,NA,CSARRDTTDTQYF
TRBV10-2,TRBJ2-2,NA,CASKLAGGPGELFF
TRBV18,TRBJ2-4,NA,CASSPPVITGIEIAKNIQYF
TRBV7-3,TRBJ1-6,NA,CASSLGGQPNSPLHF
TRBV2,TRBJ2-1,NA,CASSEALLAGGNGEQFF
TRBV7-2,TRBJ2-1,NA,CASNFGLASYNEQFF
TRBV7-8,TRBJ1-2,few,CASSLARQGGGYTF
TRBV18,TRBJ1-2,NA,CASSPPSFSSYGYTF
TRBV5-1,TRBJ2-1,NA,CASSLQGRGFNEQFF
TRBV27,TRBJ2-1,NA,CASSLGQGGTVEQFF
TRBV7-2,TRBJ2-3,NA,CASSLFSGESTDTQYF
TRBV7-9,TRBJ1-3,NA,CASSHLGSTGTGNTIYF
TRBV29-1,TRBJ2-1,NA,CSASRDGGRAEEQFF
TRBV5-1,TRBJ2-7,NA,CASSSDSGRSSYEQYF
TRBV18,TRBJ2-1,NA,CASSSGSNNEQFF
TRBV29-1,TRBJ1-2,NA,CSVENPGYGYTF
TRBV11-2,TRBJ2-1,NA,CASSFSSYNEQFF
TRBV4-1,TRBJ1-1,NA,CASSQETGTVETAFF
TRBV9,TRBJ2-2,NA,CASSVQGRRNTGELFF
TRBV9,TRBJ1-5,once,CASSVDGNSNQPQHF
TRBV19,TRBJ2-2,NA,CASSTFGGGEISPGELFF
TRBV6-5,TRBJ1-1,NA,CASTSDPVAFF
TRBV7-2,TRBJ1-1,once,CASSLQGWTEAFF
TRBV9,TRBJ2-3,once,CASSVGLAGGSTDTQYF
TRBV15,TRBJ2-7,NA,CATSSSMVPYEQYF